These 16 T cell receptor beta chains came from one sample sequenced in a study of human T cells and chemical hapten exposure. TCRdb independently ran MiXCR on the RACE reads; one entry per CDR3 protein. The sample carries more than 150,000 distinct CDR3 sequences, around 30% recorded once. As to time point: pre-sensitization, week 0. Stated treatment: therapeutic diphenylcyclopropenone sensitization with weekly scalp DPC. The sample consisted of whole blood, taken in connection with sensitization to the hapten diphenylcyclopropenone (DPC). The receptor set was obtained from a woman aged 25 to 39 with alopecia areata. Some clones in this sample may be carry-over from other donors' samples.

This clonotype has a handful of counts. J is TRBJ1-2 and V is TRBV29-1, with a possible D match to TRBD1 (6 bases). The CDR3 runs 11 residues. V was shortened by 4 bases and J by 7 bases, with 10 bases between the two germline ends. Germline CDR1 is SQVTM and CDR2 is ANQGSEA. CDR3 amino acids: CSVVSRGGYTF. CDR3 bases: TGCAGCGTTGTTAGCAGGGGTGGCTACACCTTC.

This chain uses TRBV20-1 with TRBJ2-4; D uncertain. This CDR3 region has 16 residues. Germline values: CDR1 DFQATT, CDR2 SNEGSKA (reference sequence). Trimming shortened V by 0 bases and J by 0 bases, and 12 bases separated the two germline ends. CDR3 residues: CSAREAGSLAKNIQYF. CDR3 nucleotide sequence: TGCAGTGCTAGAGAGGCCGGCTCACTAGCCAAAAACATTCAGTACTTC.

This clonotype was recorded at least ten times. The V call is TRBV6-6, the J call TRBJ1-3; TRBD1 matches at 8 bases. The CDR3 is 18 residues long. The junction had 7 bases not matched to a gene; V was cut back by 0 bases and J by 0 bases. Germline CDR1 and CDR2: MNHNY and SVGAGI (reference sequence). The CDR3 DNA reads TGTGCCAGCAGTTACTCTGGGGGACAGGTCTTCTCTGGAAACACCATATATTTT. Translation: CASSYSGGQVFSGNTIYF.

The rearrangement joins TRBV2 to TRBJ2-1; D is perhaps TRBD1 (6 bases). V was shortened by 8 bases and J by 6 bases, with 17 bases between the two germline ends. The CDR3 is 14 amino acids. Germline values: CDR1 SNHLY, CDR2 FYNNEI. CDR3 sequence reads: CASQAPTGSNEQFF. The CDR3 DNA follows: TGTGCCAGCCAGGCCCCGACAGGTAGCAATGAGCAGTTCTTC.

In its sample, this clonotype was seen a few times. This chain joins TRBV4-1 and TRBJ1-5; D is uncertain. Germline CDR1 reads MGHRA; CDR2 reads YSYEKL. V lost 0 bases to trimming and J lost 7 bases, with 7 bases between them. The CDR3 is 13 residues long. CDR3 nucleotides: TGCGCCAGCAGCCAAGAGGCCGGGCAGCCCCAGCATTTT. This sequence encodes CASSQEAGQPQHF.

The gene calls are TRBV5-1 and TRBJ2-5; D unclear. This CDR3 region has 13 residues. V gave up 0 bases and J gave up 4 bases, with 7 bases separating them. Germline V gene sequence: CDR1 SGHRS, CDR2 YFSETQ. The CDR3 sequence: CASSLGPRETQYF. DNA of the CDR3: TGCGCCAGCAGCTTGGGGCCCAGAGAGACCCAGTACTTC.

This clonotype has a handful of counts. The chain recombines TRBV7-8 with TRBJ2-4, with 11 bases matching TRBD2. V lost 5 bases, J lost 5 bases, and 8 bases stayed unmatched. The length of the CDR3 is 16 residues. Germline CDR1 is SGHVS and CDR2 is FQNEAQ. CDR3 loop: CASSPYSGGGQNIQYF. DNA for the CDR3: TGTGCCAGCAGCCCTTATAGCGGGGGGGGGCAAAACATTCAGTACTTC.

In its sample, this clonotype was seen many times. The V call is TRBV9, the J call TRBJ2-7; the match to TRBD2 covers 11 bases. Looked up from germline, CDR1 is SGDLS and CDR2 is YYNGEE. V lost 3 bases and J lost 6; bases outside the gene matches: 11. The CDR3 consists of 16 residues. The CDR3 protein is CASSATLLAGVGEQYF. For the CDR3, the DNA is TGTGCCAGCAGCGCAACCCTACTAGCGGGAGTGGGCGAGCAGTACTTC.

The gene calls are TRBV4-3 and TRBJ2-1; the match to TRBD1 covers 7 bases. The CDR3 contains 16 residues. Trimming cost V 6 bases and J 9 bases; bases outside gene matches: 17. The V gene's germline CDR1 is LGHNA and CDR2 YSLEER. The CDR3 reads CASRSNDRVPFGEQFF. CDR3 bases: TGCGCCAGCAGGTCAAACGACAGGGTACCCTTTGGTGAGCAGTTCTTC.

This clonotype was found a few times. V and J are TRBV2 and TRBJ1-6; D gene unclear. With 7 bases removed from V and 8 bases from J, the gap between germline ends came to 3 bases. The CDR3 totals 10 residues. Germline V gives CDR1 SNHLY, CDR2 FYNNEI. The CDR3 sequence is CASNDSPLHF. The CDR3 region has the DNA TGTGCCAGCAATGATTCACCCCTCCACTTT.

In its sample, this clonotype was seen once. The chain links TRBV28 to TRBJ2-2, with D possibly matching TRBD2 (5 bases). Trimming shortened V by 4 bases and J by 1 base, and 10 bases separated the two germline ends. This CDR3 region has 15 residues. CDR1 is MDHEN and CDR2 is SYDVKM in the germline V gene. The CDR3: CASSSSGENTGELFF. The CDR3 region has the DNA TGTGCCAGCAGTTCCTCCGGGGAGAACACCGGGGAGCTGTTTTTT.

This clonotype turned up a few times. This CDR3 reads CASSLLHQGGSETQYF. Here the CDR3 DNA reads TGTGCCAGCAGCTTATTACACCAGGGGGGTTCGGAGACCCAGTACTTC. V gene TRBV7-8 combines with J gene TRBJ2-5; TRBD1 might be the D (7 bases). This CDR3 has 16 amino acids. The V gene's germline CDR1 is SGHVS and CDR2 FQNEAQ. The V end was cut by 2 bases, the J end by 5 bases, with 18 bases between.

In DNA form, the CDR3 reads TGTGCCAGCAGCCTAAGCGGGAGTTTGGGCAATGAGCAGTTCTTC. Translated, it gives CASSLSGSLGNEQFF. The chain couples TRBV9 to TRBJ2-1; 8 bases line up with TRBD2. Trimming took 4 bases from V and 6 from J; bases not matched to a gene: 9. The CDR3 has 15 amino acids. Germline V lookup: CDR1 SGDLS, CDR2 YYNGEE.

The chain recombines TRBV9 with TRBJ2-3; 7 positions match TRBD2. Trimming took 4 bases from V and 3 from J; bases not matched to a gene: 8. The CDR3 totals 15 residues. Germline loops: CDR1 SGDLS, CDR2 YYNGEE. CDR3 sequence: CASSSRGGRTDTQYF. For the CDR3, the DNA is TGTGCCAGCAGCTCTAGGGGAGGGAGGACAGATACGCAGTATTTT. Combining the CDR3 with reference TRBV9 and TRBJ2-3 gives the whole variable domain DSGVTQTPKHLITATGQRVTLRCSPRSGDLSVYWYQQSLDQGLQFLIQYYNGEERAKGNILERFSAQQFPDLHSELNLSSLELGDSALYFCASSSRGGRTDTQYFGPGTRLTVL.

This clonotype has only a few counts. The rearrangement uses TRBV5-1 and TRBJ2-2; 11 nucleotides line up with TRBD1. CDR3 size: 15 residues. Germline V CDR1 and CDR2: SGHRS, YFSETQ. After removal of 4 bases from V and 4 bases from J, the junction contained 3 bases not matched to a gene. The CDR3 DNA reads TGCGCCAGCAGCCCCGGACAGGGGGCCACCGGGGAGCTGTTTTTT. Translation: CASSPGQGATGELFF.

The chain's CDR3 is CASSLDGFSGNTIYF. The CDR3 nucleotides read TGTGCCAGCAGCTTGGATGGATTCTCTGGAAACACCATATATTTT. V is TRBV5-4 and J is TRBJ1-3; unclear D gene. Germline V gene sequence: CDR1 SGHNT, CDR2 YYREEE (reference sequence). The CDR3 consists of 15 residues. Deletions cut 0 bases from V and 0 bases from J, with 7 bases between.